The clone carrying this T cell receptor beta chain was counted at least ten times. The antigen remains unidentified. This entry belongs to a study of T cells in Graves' hyperthyroidism and ophthalmopathy. Study context: Blood from the periphery was taken at initial diagnosis, before any treatment.

General study findings and limits: Most clonotypes expanded in thyroid above 0.001 were likewise present in blood.

There were TCR beta CDR3 regions amplified from RNA transcripts. The HTBI primer set was used in a first-round RT-PCR of the TCR CDR3. TCRdb analysed the multiplex PCR reads with MiXCR anew, one entry per CDR3 protein. The sample has about 480,000 distinct CDR3 sequences; 20% to 25% are singletons. Each ophthalmopathy patient scored at least 3 on the Clinical Activity Score and at least 4 on NOSPECS grade, with duration under 3 months. Fresh peripheral blood, around 10 ml of it, supplied the PBMCs. CDR3 length equals 16 residues. The ends lost 6 bases at V and 3 bases at J; junction bases unmatched: 10. Germline V gives CDR1 MNHNS, CDR2 SASEGT.

The chain joins TRBV6-1 to TRBJ1-1; 10 nucleotides line up with TRBD1. The TCR comes from a woman in her sixties or seventies with Graves' ophthalmopathy. The sequencing input was blood. For the CDR3, the DNA is TGTGCCAGCAGATCCGGGACAGGGGTTTTCGACACTGAAGCTTTCTTT. Protein sequence: CASRSGTGVFDTEAFF.